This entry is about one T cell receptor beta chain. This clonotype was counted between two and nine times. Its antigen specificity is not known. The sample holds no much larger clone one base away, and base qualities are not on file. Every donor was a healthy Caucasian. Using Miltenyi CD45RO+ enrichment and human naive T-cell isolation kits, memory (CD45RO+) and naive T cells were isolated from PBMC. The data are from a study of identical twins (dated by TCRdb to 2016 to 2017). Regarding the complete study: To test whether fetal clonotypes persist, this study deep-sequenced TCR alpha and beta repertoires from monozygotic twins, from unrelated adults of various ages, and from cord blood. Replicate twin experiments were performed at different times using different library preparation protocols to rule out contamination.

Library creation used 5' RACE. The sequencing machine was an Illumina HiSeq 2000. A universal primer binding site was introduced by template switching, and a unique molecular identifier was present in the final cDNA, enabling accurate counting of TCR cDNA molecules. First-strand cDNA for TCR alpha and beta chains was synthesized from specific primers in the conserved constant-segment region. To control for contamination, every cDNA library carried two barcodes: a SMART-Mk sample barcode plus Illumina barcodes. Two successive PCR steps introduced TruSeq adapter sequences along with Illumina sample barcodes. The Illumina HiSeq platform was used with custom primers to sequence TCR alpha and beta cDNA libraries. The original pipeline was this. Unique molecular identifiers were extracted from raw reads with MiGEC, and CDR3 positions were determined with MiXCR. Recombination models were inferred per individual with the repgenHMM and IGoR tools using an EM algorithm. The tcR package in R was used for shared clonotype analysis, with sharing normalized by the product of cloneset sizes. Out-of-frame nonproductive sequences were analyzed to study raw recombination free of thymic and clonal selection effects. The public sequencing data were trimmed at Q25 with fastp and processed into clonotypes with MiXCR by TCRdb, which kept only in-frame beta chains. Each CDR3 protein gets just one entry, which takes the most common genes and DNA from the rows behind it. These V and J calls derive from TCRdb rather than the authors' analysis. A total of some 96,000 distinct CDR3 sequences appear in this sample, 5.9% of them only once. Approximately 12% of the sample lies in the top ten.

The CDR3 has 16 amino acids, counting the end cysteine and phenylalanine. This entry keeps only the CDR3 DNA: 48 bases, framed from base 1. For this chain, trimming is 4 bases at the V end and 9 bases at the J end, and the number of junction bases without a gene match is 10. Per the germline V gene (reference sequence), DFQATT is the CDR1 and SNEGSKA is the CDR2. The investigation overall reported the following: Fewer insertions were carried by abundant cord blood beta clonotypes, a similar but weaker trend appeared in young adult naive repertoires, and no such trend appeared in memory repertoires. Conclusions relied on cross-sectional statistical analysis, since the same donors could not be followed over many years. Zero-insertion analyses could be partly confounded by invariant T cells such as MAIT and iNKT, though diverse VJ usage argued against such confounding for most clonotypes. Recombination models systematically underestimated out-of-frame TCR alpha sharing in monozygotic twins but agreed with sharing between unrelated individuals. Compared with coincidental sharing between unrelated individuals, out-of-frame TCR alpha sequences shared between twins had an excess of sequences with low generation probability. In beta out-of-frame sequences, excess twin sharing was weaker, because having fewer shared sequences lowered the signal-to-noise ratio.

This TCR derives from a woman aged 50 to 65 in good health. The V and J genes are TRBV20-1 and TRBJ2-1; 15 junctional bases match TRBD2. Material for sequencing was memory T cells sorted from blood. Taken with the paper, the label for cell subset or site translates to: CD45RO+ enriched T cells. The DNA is TGCAGTGCTACATGGACTAGCGGGAGGGCGTGGGGTGAGCAGTTCTTC. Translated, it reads CSATWTSGRAWGEQFF.